The TCR beta chain described here comes from a study of identifying expanded T cells in peripheral blood. Points from the study as a whole: Clone count variance between approximately two-week samples rose with total template count.

With regard to this clone: No antigen is known for it.

Assay: immunoSEQ multiplex PCR; the TCRdb copy retains only in-frame clones and omits some. The sample carries over 70,000 clones, 88% recorded once. Germline V gives CDR1 LNHDA, CDR2 SQIVND (reference sequence). The CDR3 is made up of 15 amino acids. Unmatched junction bases numbered 5, after V lost 5 bases and J lost 2 bases. This sequence was found in a person aged 18 to 70 in good health. V usage is TRBV19 and J usage is TRBJ1-5, with TRBD1 matching 8 bases. The specimen was blood. As DNA, the CDR3 is TGTGCCAGTAGTTCCAGGGGGCGCGGCAATCAGCCCCAGCATTTT. Protein sequence: CASSSRGRGNQPQHF. The variable domain in full, with the rest retrieved from reference TRBV19 and TRBJ1-5, is DGGITQSPKYLFRKEGQNVTLSCEQNLNHDAMYWYRQDPGQGLRLIYYSQIVNDFQKGDIAEGYSVSREKKESFPLTVTSAQKNPTAFYLCASSSRGRGNQPQHFGDGTRLSIL.